This T cell receptor (beta chain) was sequenced in a study of shared clonotypes between healthy human individuals. Study observations and caveats: The sampled material consisted only of blood, and tissue repertoires are likely to differ.

This clone appeared once. Its antigen is not identified. Donors included only healthy HIV-negative adults lacking recent acute infections or vaccinations. Negatively enriched CD4+ T cells were divided by CD45RA into naive and memory. Trimming left V 2 bases short and J 4 bases short, with 3 bases between. Germline V gene lookup returns CDR1 SQVTM and CDR2 ANQGSEA. The CDR3 totals 10 residues. The assay was immunoSEQ multiplex PCR, and TCRdb's table has in-frame clones only and misses some. The sample carries under 2.5 million clones, roughly 90% recorded once. The rearrangement uses TRBV29-1 and TRBJ2-7; no firm D call. The source material was naive CD4+ T cells from PBMCs. Subset: CD45RA+ positively selected. This receptor was taken from a man aged 18-30 years in good health. Some clones in this sample may be carry-over from other donors' samples. CDR3 residues: CSVERYEQYF. The CDR3 nucleotides are TGCAGCGTTGAACGGTACGAGCAGTACTTC.